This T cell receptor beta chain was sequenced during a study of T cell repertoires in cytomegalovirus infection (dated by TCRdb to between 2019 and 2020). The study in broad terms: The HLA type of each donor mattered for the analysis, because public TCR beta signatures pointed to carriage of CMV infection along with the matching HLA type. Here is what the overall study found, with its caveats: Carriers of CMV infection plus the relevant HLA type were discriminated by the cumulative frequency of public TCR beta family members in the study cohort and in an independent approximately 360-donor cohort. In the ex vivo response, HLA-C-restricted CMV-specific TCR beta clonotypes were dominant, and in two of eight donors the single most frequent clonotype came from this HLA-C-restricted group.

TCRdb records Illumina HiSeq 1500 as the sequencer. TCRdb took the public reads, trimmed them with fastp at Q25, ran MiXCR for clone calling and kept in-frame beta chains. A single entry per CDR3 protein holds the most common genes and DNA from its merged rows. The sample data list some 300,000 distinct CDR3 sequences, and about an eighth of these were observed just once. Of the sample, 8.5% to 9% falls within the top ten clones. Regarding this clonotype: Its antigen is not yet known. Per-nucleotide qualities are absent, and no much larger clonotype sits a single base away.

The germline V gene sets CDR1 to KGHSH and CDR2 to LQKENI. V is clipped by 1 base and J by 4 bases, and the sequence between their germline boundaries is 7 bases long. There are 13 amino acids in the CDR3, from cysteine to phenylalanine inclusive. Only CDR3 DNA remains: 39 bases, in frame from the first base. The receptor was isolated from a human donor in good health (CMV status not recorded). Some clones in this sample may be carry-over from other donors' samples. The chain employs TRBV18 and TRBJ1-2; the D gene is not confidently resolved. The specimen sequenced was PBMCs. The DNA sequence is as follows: TGTGCCAGCTCACCACGGGAGAGCTATGGCTACACCTTC. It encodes CASSPRESYGYTF.